This T cell receptor beta chain was captured by sequencing in a study of cytomegalovirus exposure and HLA in healthy donors. The primer mix had 60 Vbeta and 13 Jbeta primers. How the authors handled the data: Tens of millions of unique TCR beta chains, 10 million to 14 million shared, were counted in a later analysis. Measured with immunoSEQ multiplex PCR; TCRdb has only the in-frame clones, and not every one. The V and J calls and clone size were taken over from that table, and D and trimming were inferred from the DNA. The sample shows over 90,000 clones, about four fifths of them seen only once. Concerning this clone itself: What it binds is not known.

Study-wide findings and caveats: A few CMV-associated chains were confirmed in vitro to be specific for CMV antigens. DRB1 had the most TCR associations and HLA-C the fewest, a later analysis found, with rates varying by HLA locus.

Each of the donors was a healthy bone marrow donor. From germline, CDR1 is SGHAT and CDR2 FQNNGV. Trimming removed 5 bases from V and 0 bases from J; junction bases left unmatched: 5. The CDR3 sequence is 16 residues long. This clonotype was obtained from a middle-aged man in good health and CMV-seropositive. The sample was PBMCs. This chain links TRBV11-2 with TRBJ2-1, with TRBD2 matching 9 bases. The CDR3 DNA reads TGTGCCAGCAGCCCTCTAGCGGGGCGCTCCTACAATGAGCAGTTCTTC. Translating gives CASSPLAGRSYNEQFF. Based on the CDR3 plus reference TRBV11-2 and TRBJ2-1, the full variable domain is EAGVAQSPRYKIIEKRQSVAFWCNPISGHATLYWYQQILGQGPKLLIQFQNNGVVDDSQLPKDRFSAERLKGVDSTLKIQPAKLEDSAVYLCASSPLAGRSYNEQFFGPGTRLTVL.